Listed here are 9 T cell receptor beta chains from one sample, sequenced in a study of T cell changes during pregnancy in multiple sclerosis. Using immunoSEQ multiplex PCR, the repertoire was profiled, and TCRdb retains in-frame clones only, with some absent. Among about 73,000 clones listed, 85% to 95% were seen once. Sequenced here: peripheral blood, sampled in the third trimester of pregnancy. The receptors here all came from a female donor in good health, enrolled as a control in a pregnancy study.

CDR3 nucleotides: TGTGCCAGCAGCCCGAGGGGGGGGAAGACTGAAGCTTTCTTT. Protein sequence: CASSPRGGKTEAFF. V gene TRBV7-9 combines with J gene TRBJ1-1; possible D gene TRBD1, 6 bases. Germline-derived CDR1 and CDR2 are SEHNR and FQNEAQ (reference sequence). The CDR3 totals 14 residues. V dropped 5 bases and J dropped 5 bases, with 15 bases sitting between them.

The chain combines TRBV28 with TRBJ2-3; TRBD1 aligns across 12 bases. J was trimmed by 2 bases and V by 5 bases; bases with no gene match: 8. CDR1 is MDHEN and CDR2 is SYDVKM in the germline V gene. This CDR3 comprises 17 residues. This CDR3 is CASSSRDRGQVTDTQYF. CDR3 DNA sequence: TGTGCCAGCAGTAGCCGGGACAGGGGGCAGGTCACAGATACGCAGTATTTT.

The chain couples TRBV28 to TRBJ2-7; 13 bases are a match to TRBD2. The length of the CDR3 is 15 residues. V lost 6 bases to trimming and J lost 4 bases; unmatched junction nucleotides: 6. From germline, CDR1 is MDHEN and CDR2 SYDVKM. The CDR3 DNA follows: TGTGCCAGCAGAGCCGGGACTAGCGGGGTGTACGAGCAGTACTTC. Protein: CASRAGTSGVYEQYF.

This chain uses TRBV6-5 with TRBJ1-1; D is unresolved. V was clipped by 4 bases and J by 0 bases, with 15 bases between them. Germline V gives CDR1 MNHEY, CDR2 SVGAGI. The CDR3 sequence is 16 residues long. In DNA, the CDR3 is TGTGCCAGCAGTTTGGAGGGCGGAGCCTTGAACACTGAAGCTTTCTTT. Translating gives CASSLEGGALNTEAFF.

The sample holds one count of this clone. The rearrangement links TRBV11-3 to TRBJ1-1; the D is unclear. V lost 5 bases, J lost 3 bases, and 10 bases lay in between. Germline values: CDR1 SGHNT, CDR2 YENEEA. The CDR3 covers 13 residues. CDR3 DNA sequence: TGTGCCAGCAGCCTTCGGCGGGACACTGAAGCTTTCTTT. As protein: CASSLRRDTEAFF.

V usage is TRBV7-2 and J usage is TRBJ2-7; 7 nucleotides agree with TRBD2. The junction had 12 bases not matched to a gene; V was cut back by 5 bases and J by 5 bases. The CDR3 extends over 15 amino acids. Germline CDR1 is SGHTA and CDR2 is FQGNSA. In nucleotides, the CDR3 is TGTGCCAGCAGCCCGTGGGGACTACCCTCTAACGAGCAGTACTTC. It yields the protein CASSPWGLPSNEQYF.

This sequence joins TRBV19 and TRBJ2-3; D is unresolved. Germline V CDR1 and CDR2: LNHDA, SQIVND (reference sequence). Trimming took 6 bases from V and 2 from J, leaving 15 bases between them. The CDR3 is 15 amino acids. Here the CDR3 DNA reads TGTGCCAGTAGCCAAGCCCCGGGTGCCACAGATACGCAGTATTTT. This gives the protein CASSQAPGATDTQYF.

This clone was counted a few times. The chain carries TRBV27 and TRBJ1-5; 10 nucleotides agree with TRBD1. Trimming cost V 6 bases and J 8 bases; bases outside gene matches: 28. Per the germline V gene, CDR1 is MNHEY and CDR2 is SMNVEV (reference sequence). The CDR3 extends over 21 amino acids. For the CDR3, the DNA is TGTGCCAGCAGCCCTATCGCTTATCCGGGACAGGGGAAACTGGCGAGGGAGCCCCAGCATTTT. Translating gives CASSPIAYPGQGKLAREPQHF.

CDR3: CASSILAGRGELFF. DNA of the CDR3: TGTGCCAGTAGTATCCTCGCCGGGAGAGGGGAGCTGTTTTTT. The chain links TRBV19 to TRBJ2-2; perhaps TRBD2 as D (6 bases). This CDR3 region has 14 residues. CDR1 is LNHDA, CDR2 SQIVND, per germline (reference sequence). With 3 bases removed from V and 8 bases from J, the gap between germline ends came to 13 bases.